One sample yielded the 9 T cell receptor beta chains listed below, sequenced in a study of blood T cell repertoires in COVID-19. TCRdb keeps only in-frame clones here, not all; method: immunoSEQ multiplex PCR. The table records almost 65,000 clones, just over 85% of them present only once. Sequenced sample: peripheral blood. The receptor source for this set is a woman aged 55 to 70 with COVID-19, enrolled during active disease.

The chain is built from TRBV2 and TRBJ1-4; 7 nucleotides align to TRBD1. The junction had 8 bases not matched to a gene; V was cut back by 5 bases and J by 8 bases. The CDR3 is 14 residues long. CDR1 and CDR2 (germline): SNHLY, FYNNEI. The CDR3 protein is CASSPGTVMEKLFF. Written as DNA, the CDR3 is TGTGCCAGCAGTCCCGGGACAGTTATGGAAAAACTGTTTTTT.

CDR3 coding DNA: TGTGCCAGCAGCCGGTCGGGGGAATGGGAAAAACTGTTTTTT. It yields the protein CASSRSGEWEKLFF. This chain joins TRBV7-9 and TRBJ1-4, with a weak D call TRBD1 (5 bases). Germline V CDR1 and CDR2: SEHNR, FQNEAQ (reference sequence). The V end was cut by 5 bases, the J end by 8 bases, with 15 bases between. This CDR3 contains 14 residues.

The rearrangement joins TRBV3-1 (or the pseudogene TRBV3-2) to TRBJ2-4; 12 nucleotides line up with TRBD2. With V trimmed by 0 bases and J by 6 bases, 6 bases remained unmatched. The length of the CDR3 is 17 residues. In germline, CDR1 is LGHDT, CDR2 YNNKEL (reference sequence). The CDR3 region has the DNA TGTGCCAGCAGCCAAGATGTACTAGCGGGGGGACGAAACATTCAGTACTTC. It yields the protein CASSQDVLAGGRNIQYF.

V usage is TRBV5-4 and J usage is TRBJ2-5; no firm D call. Trimming stripped 1 base from V and 5 bases from J, with 3 bases between. Germline V gives CDR1 SGHNT, CDR2 YYREEE (reference sequence). This CDR3 is built from 11 residues. The CDR3 DNA reads TGTGCCAGCAGCTTGCTGGAGACCCAGTACTTC. Translated, it gives CASSLLETQYF.

The chain joins TRBV7-2 to TRBJ2-3; no clear D. The CDR3 totals 15 residues. The germline CDR1 and CDR2 sequences are SGHTA and FQGNSA. V shed 1 base and J shed 0 bases, with 8 bases lying between them. CDR3 amino acids: CASSLGPFSTDTQYF. The CDR3 region has the DNA TGTGCCAGCAGCTTAGGGCCCTTTAGCACAGATACGCAGTATTTT.

The chain recombines TRBV7-9 with TRBJ1-2, with D perhaps TRBD1 (5 bases). Germline CDR1 is SEHNR and CDR2 is FQNEAQ (reference sequence). The CDR3 has 12 residues. Deletions cut 4 bases from V and 5 bases from J, with 8 bases between. The CDR3 DNA follows: TGTGCCAGCAGCTCAGGGTTTTATGGCTACACCTTC. It is translated as CASSSGFYGYTF. Supplemented by reference TRBV7-9 and TRBJ1-2, the full variable domain reads DTGVSQNPRHKITKRGQNVTFRCDPISEHNRLYWYRQTLGQGPEFLTYFQNEAQLEKSRLLSDRFSAERPKGSFSTLEIQRTEQGDSAMYLCASSSGFYGYTFGSGTRLTVV.

This clone has a single count. The V and J genes are TRBV25-1 and TRBJ1-1; a weak D match, TRBD1 (5 bases). V gave up 6 bases and J gave up 5 bases, with 16 bases separating them. Germline lookup yields CDR1 MGHDK and CDR2 SYGVNS. The CDR3 totals 14 residues. The CDR3 coding sequence is TGTGCCAGCAGCGGGTCCCGCAGGGAAACTGAAGCTTTCTTT. It is translated as CASSGSRRETEAFF.

This clone appeared a few times. The chain recombines TRBV5-1 with TRBJ1-1; D is possibly TRBD1 (5 bases). The CDR3 is 15 residues long. V lost 0 bases and J lost 1, with 10 bases in between. Germline V CDR1 and CDR2: SGHRS, YFSETQ. The CDR3 here is CASSLGGGGNTEAFF. Here the CDR3 DNA reads TGCGCCAGCAGCTTGGGCGGGGGAGGGAACACTGAAGCTTTCTTT. Variable domain in full (rest from reference TRBV5-1 and TRBJ1-1): KAGVTQTPRYLIKTRGQQVTLSCSPISGHRSVSWYQQTPGQGLQFLFEYFSETQRNKGNFPGRFSGRQFSNSRSEMNVSTLELGDSALYLCASSLGGGGNTEAFFGQGTRLTVV.

The rearrangement uses TRBV6-5 and TRBJ2-1, with D possibly being TRBD1 (5 bases). V was pared by 9 bases and J by 10 bases, with 22 bases between. This CDR3 comprises 14 residues. Germline V CDR1 and CDR2: MNHEY, SVGAGI. The CDR3 region has the DNA TGTGCCAGTCGACGACAGAGGATCCACTGGGAGCAGTTCTTC. Amino acid sequence: CASRRQRIHWEQFF.